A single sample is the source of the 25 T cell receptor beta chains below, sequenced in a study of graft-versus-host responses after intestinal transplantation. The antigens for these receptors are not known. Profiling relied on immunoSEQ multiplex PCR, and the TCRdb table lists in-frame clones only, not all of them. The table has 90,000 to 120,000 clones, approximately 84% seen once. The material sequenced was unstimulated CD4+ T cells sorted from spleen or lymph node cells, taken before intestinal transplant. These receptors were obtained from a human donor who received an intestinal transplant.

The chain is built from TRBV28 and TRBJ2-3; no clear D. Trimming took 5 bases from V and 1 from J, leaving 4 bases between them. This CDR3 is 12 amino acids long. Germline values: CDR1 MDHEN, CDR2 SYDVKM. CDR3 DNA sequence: TGTGCCAGCAGTAGCGGCACAGATACGCAGTATTTT. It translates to CASSSGTDTQYF.

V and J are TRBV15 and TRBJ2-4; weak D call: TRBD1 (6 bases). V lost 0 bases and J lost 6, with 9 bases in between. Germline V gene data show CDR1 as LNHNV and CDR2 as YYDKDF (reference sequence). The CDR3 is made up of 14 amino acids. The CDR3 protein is CATSRDRGGNIQYF. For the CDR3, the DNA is TGTGCCACCAGCAGAGATCGAGGGGGAAACATTCAGTACTTC.

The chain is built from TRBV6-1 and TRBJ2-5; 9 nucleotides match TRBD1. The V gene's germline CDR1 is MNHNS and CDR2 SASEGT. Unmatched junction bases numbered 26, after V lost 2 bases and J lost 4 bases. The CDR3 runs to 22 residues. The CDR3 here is CASSEWVRFFGTGPSFRETQYF. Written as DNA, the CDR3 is TGTGCCAGCAGTGAATGGGTGCGGTTCTTTGGGACAGGGCCGTCATTCAGAGAGACCCAGTACTTC.

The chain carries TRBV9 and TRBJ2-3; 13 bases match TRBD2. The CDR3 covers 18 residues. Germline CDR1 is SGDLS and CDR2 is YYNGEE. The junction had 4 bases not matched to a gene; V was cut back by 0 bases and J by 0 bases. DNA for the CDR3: TGTGCCAGCAGCGTAGTAGGACTAGCGGGAGAAAGCACAGATACGCAGTATTTT. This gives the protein CASSVVGLAGESTDTQYF.

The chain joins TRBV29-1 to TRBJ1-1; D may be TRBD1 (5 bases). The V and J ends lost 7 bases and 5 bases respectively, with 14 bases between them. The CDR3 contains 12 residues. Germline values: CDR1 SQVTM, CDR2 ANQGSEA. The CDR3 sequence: CSAGREGTEAFF. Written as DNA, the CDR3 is TGCAGCGCAGGGCGGGAGGGAACTGAAGCTTTCTTT.

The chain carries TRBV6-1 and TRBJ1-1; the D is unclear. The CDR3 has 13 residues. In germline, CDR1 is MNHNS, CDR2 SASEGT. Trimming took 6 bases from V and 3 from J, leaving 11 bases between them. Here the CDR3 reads CASRRELDTEAFF. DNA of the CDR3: TGTGCCAGCAGGCGGGAACTTGACACTGAAGCTTTCTTT.

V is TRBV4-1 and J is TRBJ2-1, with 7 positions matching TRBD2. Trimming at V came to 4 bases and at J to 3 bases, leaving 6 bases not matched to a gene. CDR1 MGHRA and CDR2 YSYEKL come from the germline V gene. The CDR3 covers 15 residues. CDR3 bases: TGCGCCAGCAGCCTCGGGACTAAGAACTACAATGAGCAGTTCTTC. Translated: CASSLGTKNYNEQFF.

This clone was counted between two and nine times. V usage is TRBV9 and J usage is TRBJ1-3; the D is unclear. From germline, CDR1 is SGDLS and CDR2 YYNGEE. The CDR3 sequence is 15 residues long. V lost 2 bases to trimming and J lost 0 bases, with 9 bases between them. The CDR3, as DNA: TGTGCCAGCAGCGTTCAGGTTTCCTCTGGAAACACCATATATTTT. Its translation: CASSVQVSSGNTIYF.

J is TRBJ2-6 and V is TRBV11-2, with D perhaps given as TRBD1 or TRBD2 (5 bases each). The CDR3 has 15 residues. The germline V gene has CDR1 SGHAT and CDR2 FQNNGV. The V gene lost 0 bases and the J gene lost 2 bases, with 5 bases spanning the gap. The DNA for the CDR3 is TGTGCCAGCAGCTTAGAGGGGGCTGGGGCCAACGTCCTGACTTTC. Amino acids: CASSLEGAGANVLTF.

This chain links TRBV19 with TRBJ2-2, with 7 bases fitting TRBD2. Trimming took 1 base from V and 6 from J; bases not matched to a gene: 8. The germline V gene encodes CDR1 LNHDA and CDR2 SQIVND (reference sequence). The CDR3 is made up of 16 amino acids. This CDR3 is CASSIGAGVKAGELFF. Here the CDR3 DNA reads TGTGCCAGTAGTATAGGGGCGGGGGTGAAGGCCGGGGAGCTGTTTTTT.

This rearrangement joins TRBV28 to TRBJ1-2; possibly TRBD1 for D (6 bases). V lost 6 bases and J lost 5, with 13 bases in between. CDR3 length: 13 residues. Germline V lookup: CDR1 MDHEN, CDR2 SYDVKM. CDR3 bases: TGTGCCAGCAGGCAGGGACAAATATATGGCTACACCTTC. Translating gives CASRQGQIYGYTF.

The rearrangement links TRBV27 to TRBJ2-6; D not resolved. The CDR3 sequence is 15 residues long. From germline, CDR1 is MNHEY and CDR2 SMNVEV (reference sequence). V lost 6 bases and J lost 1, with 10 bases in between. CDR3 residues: CASSSDLSGANVLTF. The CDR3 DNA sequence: TGTGCCAGCAGCTCAGATCTATCTGGGGCCAACGTCCTGACTTTC.

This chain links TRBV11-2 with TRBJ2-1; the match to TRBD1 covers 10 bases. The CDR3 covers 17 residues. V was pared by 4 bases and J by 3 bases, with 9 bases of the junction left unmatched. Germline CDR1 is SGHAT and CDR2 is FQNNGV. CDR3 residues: CASSSLGTGVSYNEQFF. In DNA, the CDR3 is TGTGCCAGCAGCTCCTTAGGGACAGGGGTGAGCTACAATGAGCAGTTCTTC.

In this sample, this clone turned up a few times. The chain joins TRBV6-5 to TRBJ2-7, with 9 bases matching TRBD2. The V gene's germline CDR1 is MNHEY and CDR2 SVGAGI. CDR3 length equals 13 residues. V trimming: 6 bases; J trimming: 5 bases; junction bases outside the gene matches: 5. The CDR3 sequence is CASRPSGIDEQYF. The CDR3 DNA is TGTGCCAGCAGGCCTAGCGGGATAGACGAGCAGTACTTC.

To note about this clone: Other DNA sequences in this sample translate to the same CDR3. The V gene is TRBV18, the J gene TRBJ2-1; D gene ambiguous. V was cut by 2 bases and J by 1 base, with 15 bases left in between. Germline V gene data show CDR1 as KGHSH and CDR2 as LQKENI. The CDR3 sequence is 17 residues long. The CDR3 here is CASSPSVGLMSYNEQFF. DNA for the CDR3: TGTGCCAGCTCACCATCTGTAGGGTTGATGTCCTACAATGAGCAGTTCTTC.

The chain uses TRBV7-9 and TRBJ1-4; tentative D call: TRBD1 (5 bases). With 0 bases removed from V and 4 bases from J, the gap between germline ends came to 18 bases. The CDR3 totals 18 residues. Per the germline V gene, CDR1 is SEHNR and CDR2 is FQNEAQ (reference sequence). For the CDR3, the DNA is TGTGCCAGCAGCTTAGCCTCCAGAGGGGATATACTTAATGAAAAACTGTTTTTT. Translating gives CASSLASRGDILNEKLFF.

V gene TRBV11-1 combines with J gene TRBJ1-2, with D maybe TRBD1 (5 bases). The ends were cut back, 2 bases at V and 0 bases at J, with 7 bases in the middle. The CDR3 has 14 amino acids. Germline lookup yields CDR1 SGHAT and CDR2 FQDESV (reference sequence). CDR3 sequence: CASSLLTANYGYTF. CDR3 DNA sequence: TGTGCCAGCAGCTTATTGACAGCTAACTATGGCTACACCTTC.

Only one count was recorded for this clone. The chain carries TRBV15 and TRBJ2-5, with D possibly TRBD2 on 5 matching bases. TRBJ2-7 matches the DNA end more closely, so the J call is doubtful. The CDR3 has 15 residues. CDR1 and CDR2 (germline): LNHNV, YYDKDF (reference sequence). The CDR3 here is CATSRDPRESYEQYF. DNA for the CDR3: TGTGCCACCAGCAGAGATCCGAGGGAGTCCTACGAGCAGTACTTC.

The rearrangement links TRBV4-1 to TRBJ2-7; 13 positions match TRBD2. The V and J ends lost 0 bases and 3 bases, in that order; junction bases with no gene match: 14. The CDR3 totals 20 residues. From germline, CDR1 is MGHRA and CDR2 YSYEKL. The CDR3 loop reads CASSQDGPGLAGKPLYEQYF. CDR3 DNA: TGCGCCAGCAGCCAAGATGGGCCGGGACTAGCGGGGAAACCTCTCTACGAGCAGTACTTC.

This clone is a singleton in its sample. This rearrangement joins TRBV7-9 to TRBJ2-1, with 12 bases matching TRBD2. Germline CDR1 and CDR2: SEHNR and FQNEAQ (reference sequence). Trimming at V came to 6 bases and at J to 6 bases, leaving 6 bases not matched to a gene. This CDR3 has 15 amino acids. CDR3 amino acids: CASRGGLAGPNEQFF. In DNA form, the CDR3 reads TGTGCCAGCAGGGGCGGACTAGCGGGGCCCAATGAGCAGTTCTTC.

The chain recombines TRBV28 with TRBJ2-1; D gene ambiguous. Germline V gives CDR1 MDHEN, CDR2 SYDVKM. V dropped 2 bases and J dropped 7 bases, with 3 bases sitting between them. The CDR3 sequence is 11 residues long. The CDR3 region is CASSLRNEQFF. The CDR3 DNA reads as TGTGCCAGCAGTTTAAGGAATGAGCAGTTCTTC. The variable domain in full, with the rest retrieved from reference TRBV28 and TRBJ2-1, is DVKVTQSSRYLVKRTGEKVFLECVQDMDHENMFWYRQDPGLGLRLIYFSYDVKMKEKGDIPEGYSVSREKKERFSLILESASTNQTSMYLCASSLRNEQFFGPGTRLTVL.

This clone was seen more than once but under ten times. CDR3 in amino acids: CASSQDSRGLSPLHF. As DNA, the CDR3 is TGTGCCAGCAGCCAAGATTCCAGGGGGCTTTCACCCCTCCACTTT. V is TRBV4-2 and J is TRBJ1-6; 8 nucleotides match TRBD1. The CDR3 has 15 residues. V lost 0 bases to trimming and J lost 9 bases; unmatched junction nucleotides: 4. CDR1 and CDR2 from the germline V gene are LGHNA and YNFKEQ.

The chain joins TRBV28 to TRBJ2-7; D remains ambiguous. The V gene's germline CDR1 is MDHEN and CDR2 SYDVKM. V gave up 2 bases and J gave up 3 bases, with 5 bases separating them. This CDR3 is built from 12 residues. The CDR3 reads CASSLGSYEQYF. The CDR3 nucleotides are TGTGCCAGCAGTTTAGGAAGCTACGAGCAGTACTTC.

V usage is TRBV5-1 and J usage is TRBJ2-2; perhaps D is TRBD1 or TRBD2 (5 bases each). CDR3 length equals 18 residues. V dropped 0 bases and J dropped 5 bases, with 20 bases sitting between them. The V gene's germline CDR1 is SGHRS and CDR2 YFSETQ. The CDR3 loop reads CASSLVPVGVSSTGELFF. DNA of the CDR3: TGCGCCAGCAGCTTGGTTCCCGTGGGGGTGTCGAGTACCGGGGAGCTGTTTTTT.

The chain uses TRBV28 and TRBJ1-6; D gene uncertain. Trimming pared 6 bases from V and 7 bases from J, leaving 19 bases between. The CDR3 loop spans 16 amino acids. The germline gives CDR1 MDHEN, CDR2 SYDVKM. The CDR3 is CASSEAILYANSPLHF. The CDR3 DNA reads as TGTGCCAGCAGCGAAGCGATTCTATACGCCAATTCACCCCTCCACTTT.